This T cell receptor beta chain was recovered during a study of CD8+ T cells in alopecia areata. Once RNA had been extracted, it was reverse transcribed into cDNA to act as the sequencing template. The data were produced by immunoSEQ multiplex PCR, yet TCRdb's version contains in-frame clones alone and is incomplete. The sample carries about 150,000 clones, 85% to 90% recorded once. This CDR3 is 15 amino acids long. Germline V gene lookup returns CDR1 SGHVS and CDR2 FNYEAQ. J was trimmed by 3 bases and V by 1 base; bases with no gene match: 1. This clonotype was sampled from a human donor with alopecia areata. The sample here was CD8+ T cells sorted from blood, taken at week 0. V and J are TRBV7-6 and TRBJ1-5; 9 bases map to TRBD1. The CDR3 coding sequence is TGTGCCAGCAGCTTAGGGACAGGGGACAATCAGCCCCAGCATTTT. It encodes CASSLGTGDNQPQHF.